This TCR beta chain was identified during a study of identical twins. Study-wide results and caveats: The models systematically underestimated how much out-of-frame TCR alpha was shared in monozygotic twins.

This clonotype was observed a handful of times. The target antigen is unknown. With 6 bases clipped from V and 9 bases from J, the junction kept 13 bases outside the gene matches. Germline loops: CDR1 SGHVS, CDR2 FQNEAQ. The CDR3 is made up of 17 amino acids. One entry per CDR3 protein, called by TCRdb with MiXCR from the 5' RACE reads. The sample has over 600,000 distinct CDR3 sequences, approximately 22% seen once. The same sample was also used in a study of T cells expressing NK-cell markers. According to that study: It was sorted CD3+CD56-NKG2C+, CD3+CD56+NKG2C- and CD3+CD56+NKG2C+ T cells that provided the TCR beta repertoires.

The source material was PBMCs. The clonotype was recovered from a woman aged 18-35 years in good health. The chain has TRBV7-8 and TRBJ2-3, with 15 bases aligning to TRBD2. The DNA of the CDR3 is TGTGCCAGCAGAGAGGGACTAGCGGGGGGCCGAGGGGGAACGCAGTATTTT. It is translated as CASREGLAGGRGGTQYF.